The rows below give T cell receptor beta chains drawn from one sample of a study of CD8 T cells in ankylosing spondylitis. From the 5' RACE reads, TCRdb called clonotypes with MiXCR, one entry per CDR3 protein. Of around 300,000 distinct CDR3 sequences in the sample, roughly 10% were seen once. The sequenced sample consisted of blood, either unsorted or a sorted T cell fraction (not recorded which). The receptor source for this set is a female donor with ankylosing spondylitis or in good health (not recorded which). Each CDR3 is given with its conserved first and last residue. A row's size may be missing; if present it is once, few, many or a size class.

v_gene: TRBV20-1; j_gene: TRBJ2-5; abundance: many; CDR3aa: CSSQAGETQYF
v_gene: TRBV7-2; j_gene: TRBJ2-7; abundance: -; CDR3aa: CASSPDRAGSYEQYF
v_gene: TRBV7-9; j_gene: TRBJ2-1; abundance: many; CDR3aa: CASSLGLRYNEQFF
v_gene: TRBV24-1; j_gene: TRBJ1-2; abundance: -; CDR3aa: CATSDPGQGSYGYTF
v_gene: TRBV16; j_gene: TRBJ1-2; abundance: -; CDR3aa: CASTGQLYGYTF
v_gene: TRBV2; j_gene: TRBJ2-2; abundance: -; CDR3aa: CASLSGGSYGELFF
v_gene: TRBV5-1; j_gene: TRBJ2-7; abundance: -; CDR3aa: CASSALGTGSSYEQYF
v_gene: TRBV20-1; j_gene: TRBJ1-2; abundance: many; CDR3aa: CSALSRGVFYGYTF
v_gene: TRBV27; j_gene: TRBJ2-1; abundance: few; CDR3aa: CASSLYGTSGRYGIENEQFF
v_gene: TRBV5-1; j_gene: TRBJ2-1; abundance: many; CDR3aa: CASSLLVSNEQFF
v_gene: TRBV29-1; j_gene: TRBJ2-7; abundance: many; CDR3aa: CSAMTAYEQYF
v_gene: TRBV20-1; j_gene: TRBJ2-1; abundance: many; CDR3aa: CSAILLLVQGEQFF
v_gene: TRBV5-1; j_gene: TRBJ2-6; abundance: many; CDR3aa: CASSLVTGVGFSSGANVPTF
v_gene: TRBV20-1; j_gene: TRBJ2-1; abundance: many; CDR3aa: CSARPQLGEQFF
v_gene: TRBV6-2/TRBV6-3; j_gene: TRBJ2-3; abundance: -; CDR3aa: CASSALISGGYTDTQYF
v_gene: TRBV20-1; j_gene: TRBJ2-1; abundance: -; CDR3aa: CSAKKRPGGTVYNAQFF
v_gene: TRBV20-1; j_gene: TRBJ2-3; abundance: many; CDR3aa: CSARVGLAGTINTDTQYF
v_gene: TRBV5-1; j_gene: TRBJ2-1; abundance: many; CDR3aa: CASSLVIRELYNEQFF
v_gene: TRBV27; j_gene: TRBJ2-3; abundance: many; CDR3aa: CASSLRWSDTQYF
v_gene: TRBV10-3; j_gene: TRBJ1-6; abundance: many; CDR3aa: CAISGQGNNSPLHF
v_gene: TRBV20-1; j_gene: TRBJ1-1; abundance: many; CDR3aa: CSASGQGEGDTEAFF
v_gene: TRBV15; j_gene: TRBJ2-7; abundance: few; CDR3aa: CATRRGTGSSQQYF
v_gene: TRBV7-8; j_gene: TRBJ2-3; abundance: many; CDR3aa: CASSLEGSANTQYF
v_gene: TRBV27; j_gene: TRBJ1-5; abundance: many; CDR3aa: CASSSPGWPQHF
v_gene: TRBV4-2; j_gene: TRBJ1-2; abundance: many; CDR3aa: CASSPSGGNGYTF
v_gene: TRBV9; j_gene: TRBJ2-2; abundance: many; CDR3aa: CASSVEGWTGELFF
v_gene: TRBV10-2; j_gene: TRBJ1-4; abundance: many; CDR3aa: CASSEVTGFLEKLFF
v_gene: TRBV6-6; j_gene: TRBJ1-1; abundance: -; CDR3aa: CASSSQRFEAFF
v_gene: TRBV18; j_gene: TRBJ2-7; abundance: -; CDR3aa: CASSPYREYYEQYF
v_gene: TRBV20-1; j_gene: TRBJ1-1; abundance: many; CDR3aa: CSARDRGQSLSTEAFF
v_gene: TRBV20-1; j_gene: TRBJ2-7; abundance: many; CDR3aa: CSGRAGGIHEQYF
v_gene: TRBV6-5; j_gene: TRBJ2-5; abundance: many; CDR3aa: CASSSGLGYPRETQYF
v_gene: TRBV6-6; j_gene: TRBJ1-1; abundance: many; CDR3aa: CASSDRAVAEAFF
v_gene: TRBV5-6; j_gene: TRBJ2-5; abundance: many; CDR3aa: CASSSLGGNDQETQYF
v_gene: TRBV5-5; j_gene: TRBJ1-3; abundance: -; CDR3aa: CASSSRPSGNTIYF
v_gene: TRBV27; j_gene: TRBJ2-3; abundance: many; CDR3aa: CASTGGTTDTQYF
v_gene: TRBV27; j_gene: TRBJ2-1; abundance: many; CDR3aa: CASSLGPTGRGDNEQFF
v_gene: TRBV15; j_gene: TRBJ2-1; abundance: -; CDR3aa: CATSSFPMGAGGTQQFF
v_gene: TRBV27; j_gene: TRBJ1-6; abundance: many; CDR3aa: CASSFMAGGNSPLHF
v_gene: TRBV11-2; j_gene: TRBJ2-6; abundance: many; CDR3aa: CASSQSTGFSGANVLTF
v_gene: TRBV27; j_gene: TRBJ2-2; abundance: few; CDR3aa: CASSLKSIGQGYTGELFF
v_gene: TRBV5-1; j_gene: TRBJ2-7; abundance: few; CDR3aa: CASSPPEVGYEQYF
v_gene: TRBV18; j_gene: TRBJ2-4; abundance: many; CDR3aa: CASSPGGENIQYF
v_gene: TRBV7-8; j_gene: TRBJ1-5; abundance: many; CDR3aa: CASSLARYPGQNPYQPQHF
v_gene: TRBV6-6; j_gene: TRBJ2-5; abundance: few; CDR3aa: CASKTSGGETQYF
v_gene: TRBV20-1; j_gene: TRBJ2-2; abundance: many; CDR3aa: CSASGFPGQKMNTGELFF
v_gene: TRBV20-1; j_gene: TRBJ2-4; abundance: -; CDR3aa: CSARGQGQNIQYF
v_gene: TRBV29-1; j_gene: TRBJ1-4; abundance: many; CDR3aa: CSVRQGTTNEKLFF
v_gene: TRBV5-1; j_gene: TRBJ2-3; abundance: many; CDR3aa: CASSLGRGDTQYF
v_gene: TRBV5-1; j_gene: TRBJ1-4; abundance: -; CDR3aa: CASSTGTVNEKLFF
v_gene: TRBV20-1; j_gene: TRBJ1-6; abundance: many; CDR3aa: CSARIPGQGGSPLHF
v_gene: TRBV20-1; j_gene: TRBJ2-7; abundance: -; CDR3aa: CSARDPSRASYEQYF